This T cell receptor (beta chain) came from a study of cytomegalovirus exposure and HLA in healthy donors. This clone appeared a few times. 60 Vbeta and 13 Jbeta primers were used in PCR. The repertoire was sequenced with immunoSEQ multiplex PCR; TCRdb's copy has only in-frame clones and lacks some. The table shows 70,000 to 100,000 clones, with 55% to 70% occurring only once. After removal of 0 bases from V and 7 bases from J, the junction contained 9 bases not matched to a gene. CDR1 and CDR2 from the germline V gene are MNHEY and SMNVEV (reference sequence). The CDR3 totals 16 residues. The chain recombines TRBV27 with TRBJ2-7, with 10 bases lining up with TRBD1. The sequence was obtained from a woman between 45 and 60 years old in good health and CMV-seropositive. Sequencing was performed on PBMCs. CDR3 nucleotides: TGTGCCAGCAGTTTATCGCGGACAGGGGGATGGGGTGAGCAGTACTTC. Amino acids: CASSLSRTGGWGEQYF.